A single sample gave rise to the 8 T cell receptor beta chains below, sequenced in a study of T cell changes during pregnancy in multiple sclerosis. Only in-frame clones appear in the TCRdb table, and some are missing; sequencing was by immunoSEQ multiplex PCR. This repertoire shows tens of thousands of clones, roughly 90% found once; its top ten account for 0.7%. Sample: CD4+ T cells from peripheral blood mononuclear cells, taken before pregnancy. These receptors originate from a female donor with multiple sclerosis, enrolled in a pregnancy study.

This clone was counted a single time. The junction departs from germline at one end; a sequencing error may be responsible. The J gene is TRBJ1-5, the V gene TRBV28; TRBD1 matches at 8 bases. CDR3 length: 13 residues. Germline loops: CDR1 MDHEN, CDR2 SYDVKM. The CDR3 region is CASVDRGKQPQHF. CDR3 in DNA: TGTGCCAGCGTCGACAGGGGCAAGCAGCCCCAGCATTTT.

The chain links TRBV19 to TRBJ2-6; the match to TRBD1 covers 9 bases. Germline lookup yields CDR1 LNHDA and CDR2 SQIVND (reference sequence). Unmatched junction bases numbered 11, after V lost 4 bases and J lost 1 base. There are 19 residues in the CDR3. The CDR3 is CASSNGAGTGRSGANVLTF. The DNA of the CDR3 is TGTGCCAGTAGTAATGGGGCTGGGACAGGGAGATCTGGGGCCAACGTCCTGACTTTC.

This clone turned up a few times. This same CDR3 is encoded by further DNA sequences in the sample. The chain carries TRBV6-5 and TRBJ1-1; 8 bases match TRBD1. V was clipped by 0 bases and J by 5 bases; unmatched bases: 5. Looked up from germline, CDR1 is MNHEY and CDR2 is SVGAGI. CDR3 length: 15 amino acids. CDR3 in amino acids: CASSYSRTGGTEAFF. The CDR3 coding sequence is TGTGCCAGCAGTTACTCCCGTACAGGGGGGACTGAAGCTTTCTTT.

This chain uses TRBV6-5 with TRBJ2-7; D remains ambiguous. The germline CDR1 and CDR2 sequences are MNHEY and SVGAGI. This CDR3 comprises 16 residues. V was pared by 2 bases and J by 2 bases, with 16 bases between. The CDR3 DNA reads TGTGCCAGCAGTTACGCAGGTATTGGGTTCGCCTACGAGCAGTACTTC. Translating it yields CASSYAGIGFAYEQYF.

The chain employs TRBV2 and TRBJ2-7; D unresolved. Germline values: CDR1 SNHLY, CDR2 FYNNEI. The CDR3 covers 11 residues. V lost 5 bases and J lost 0, with 2 bases in between. The CDR3 DNA reads as TGTGCCAGCAGTCTCTCCTACGAGCAGTACTTC. Protein product: CASSLSYEQYF.

The CDR3: CASSPDRGNEQFF. CDR3 DNA: TGTGCCAGCAGCCCGGACAGGGGGAATGAGCAGTTCTTC. The chain carries TRBV7-2 and TRBJ2-1, with TRBD1 identical over 10 bases. The V gene end was trimmed by 5 bases and the J gene end by 7 bases; junction bases not matched to a gene: 2. This CDR3 contains 13 residues. Germline-derived CDR1 and CDR2 are SGHTA and FQGNSA.

This chain joins TRBV7-9 and TRBJ2-5, with a possible D match to TRBD2 (6 bases). The germline gives CDR1 SEHNR, CDR2 FQNEAQ (reference sequence). This CDR3 spans 16 amino acids. Trimming removed 0 bases at V and 5 bases at J, with 16 bases between. The CDR3 coding sequence is TGTGCCAGCAGCTTAGCCGGGGGAGCGGAGGGGGAGACCCAGTACTTC. Translated, it gives CASSLAGGAEGETQYF.

This clone was counted once. This sequence joins TRBV4-2 and TRBJ2-5; 11 bases agree with TRBD1. CDR3 length: 18 residues. Germline V gives CDR1 LGHNA, CDR2 YNFKEQ. With 4 bases clipped from V and 5 bases from J, the junction kept 15 bases outside the gene matches. The CDR3 loop reads CASSRGSGTGGLGETQYF. DNA for the CDR3: TGTGCCAGCAGCCGCGGCTCCGGGACAGGGGGACTGGGGGAGACCCAGTACTTC.